This T cell receptor beta chain was identified in a study of beta chain features in type 1 diabetes. Study results and limitations: All four CD4+ subsets of Type 1 diabetes patients contained TCRB CDR3s that were moderately but significantly shorter.

Note on this clone: Its antigen is as yet unknown.

The study reverse transcribed the entire isolated RNA, so it sequenced expressed TCRB transcripts. Method: immunoSEQ multiplex PCR; TCRdb's copy keeps in-frame clones and lacks some. Among 640,000 or so clones, around an eighth were seen once, and the ten largest hold roughly 0.04%. One heparinised draw, averaging roughly 0.12 L, was taken per donor. Sequenced input: naive CD4+ T cells from blood. The TCR was taken from a man younger than 30 with type 1 diabetes.

The CDR3 DNA follows: TGTGCCAGCAGCGCCAGAGGGGCGTATGGCTACACCTTC. As protein: CASSARGAYGYTF. The chain combines TRBV9 with TRBJ1-2, with TRBD1 as a possible D gene (5 bases). The germline V and J ends were trimmed by 3 bases and 5 bases, with 11 bases remaining between them. The length of the CDR3 is 13 residues. Germline CDR1 and CDR2: SGDLS and YYNGEE.